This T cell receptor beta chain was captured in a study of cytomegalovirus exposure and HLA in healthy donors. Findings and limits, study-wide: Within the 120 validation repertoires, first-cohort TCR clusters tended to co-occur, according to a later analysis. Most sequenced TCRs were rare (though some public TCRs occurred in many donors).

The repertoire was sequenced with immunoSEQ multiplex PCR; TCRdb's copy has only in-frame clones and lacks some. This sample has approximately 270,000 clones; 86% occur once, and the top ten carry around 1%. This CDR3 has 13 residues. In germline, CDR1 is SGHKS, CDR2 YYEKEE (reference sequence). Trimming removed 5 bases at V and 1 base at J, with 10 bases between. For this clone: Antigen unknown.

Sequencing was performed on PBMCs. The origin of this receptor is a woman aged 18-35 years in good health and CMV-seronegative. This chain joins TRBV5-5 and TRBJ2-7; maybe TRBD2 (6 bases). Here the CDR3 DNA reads TGTGCCAGCAGATTGACTAGTTCCTACGAGCAGTACTTC. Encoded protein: CASRLTSSYEQYF.